These T cell receptor beta chains were read from a single sample in a study of vaccination effects on CD4 cells after COVID-19. Clones were sequenced by immunoSEQ multiplex PCR, and TCRdb holds only the in-frame ones, with some missing. Counted here are roughly 24,000 clones, 73% occurring once; the ten biggest clones make up 5%. These TCRs are of unknown antigen specificity. The specimen was CD4+ T cells from PBMCs cultured with SARS-CoV-2 spike peptides, collected before COVID-19 vaccination. Source of these receptors: a human donor who received a COVID-19 vaccine. Each CDR3 is given with its conserved first and last residue. The D gene is left open where the match is weak. Size is omitted from some rows. Given values are once, few, many or a class for expanded clones.

d_call	v_call	j_call	clone_size	cdr3_aa	cdr3_nt
TRBD1	TRBV19	TRBJ2-1	NA	CASSSWDRVHEQFF	TGTGCCAGTAGCTCATGGGACAGGGTCCATGAGCAGTTCTTC
TRBD2	TRBV5-6	TRBJ2-1	NA	CASSRGVEGYEQFF	TGTGCCAGCAGTCGGGGGGTAGAGGGCTATGAGCAGTTCTTC
NA	TRBV5-4	TRBJ1-3	NA	CASSLKAGVSGNTIYF	TGTGCCAGCAGCTTAAAGGCAGGGGTCTCTGGAAACACCATATATTTT
NA	TRBV7-2	TRBJ1-1	NA	CASSWGTANTEAFF	TGTGCCAGCAGCTGGGGTACAGCTAACACTGAAGCTTTCTTT
TRBD1	TRBV27	TRBJ2-1	NA	CASSSAYLRDRSYNEQFF	TGTGCCAGCAGTTCTGCCTACCTCCGGGACAGAAGCTACAATGAGCAGTTCTTC
TRBD1	TRBV19	TRBJ2-3	NA	CASSFTTGSGDTQYF	TGTGCCAGTAGTTTTACGACAGGGTCCGGAGATACGCAGTATTTT
NA	TRBV3-1/TRBV3-2	TRBJ1-2	NA	CASSQGLNRLGYGYTF	TGTGCCAGCAGCCAAGGGTTGAACAGGTTGGGGTATGGCTACACCTTC
NA	TRBV5-1	TRBJ1-5	NA	CASSSEGGSNQPQHF	TGCGCCAGCAGCTCAGAGGGGGGCAGCAATCAGCCCCAGCATTTT
TRBD1	TRBV4-1	TRBJ2-7	NA	CASSQDGTGGSYEQYF	TGCGCCAGCAGCCAAGATGGGACAGGGGGGTCCTACGAGCAGTACTTC
NA	TRBV25-1	TRBJ1-1	NA	CASSEYWQGNTEAFF	TGTGCCAGCAGTGAATATTGGCAGGGGAACACTGAAGCTTTCTTT
NA	TRBV19	TRBJ2-5	NA	CASTGGQETQYF	TGTGCCAGTACAGGCGGTCAAGAGACCCAGTACTTC
NA	TRBV19	TRBJ1-2	NA	CASSIAPYTGLGGYTF	TGTGCCAGTAGTATAGCCCCATACACAGGGCTGGGAGGCTACACCTTC
NA	TRBV6-1	TRBJ1-2	once	CASSEVVDYGYTF	TGTGCCAGCAGTGAAGTTGTCGACTATGGCTACACCTTC
NA	TRBV30	TRBJ2-1	NA	CAWSVDKYNEQFF	TGTGCCTGGAGTGTAGACAAGTACAATGAGCAGTTCTTC
NA	TRBV2	TRBJ1-1	few	CASSTQGIGNTEAFF	TGTGCCAGCTCTACGCAAGGGATAGGGAACACTGAAGCTTTCTTT
TRBD1	TRBV29-1	TRBJ1-1	NA	CSVTRQGSTEAFF	TGCAGCGTAACAAGACAGGGATCAACTGAAGCTTTCTTT
NA	TRBV3-1/TRBV3-2	TRBJ1-5	NA	CASSQVGRQPQHF	TGTGCCAGCAGCCAAGTCGGTAGGCAGCCCCAGCATTTT
TRBD2	TRBV3-1/TRBV3-2	TRBJ2-5	NA	CASSQGPPSFSGGVQETQYF	TGTGCCAGCAGCCAAGGACCCCCGTCGTTTAGCGGGGGAGTCCAAGAGACCCAGTACTTC
NA	TRBV30	TRBJ1-1	NA	CAWSATGRAFF	TGTGCCTGGAGTGCGACCGGGAGGGCTTTCTTT
NA	TRBV3-1/TRBV3-2	TRBJ2-1	NA	CASSQVSSRNEQFF	TGTGCCAGCAGCCAAGTATCCTCTCGCAATGAGCAGTTCTTC
NA	TRBV12-3/TRBV12-4	TRBJ2-2	NA	CASSFISGELFF	TGTGCCAGCAGTTTTATATCCGGGGAGCTGTTTTTT
NA	TRBV13	TRBJ1-5	once	CASSSDHNQPQHF	TGTGCCAGCAGCTCAGACCACAATCAGCCCCAGCATTTT
NA	TRBV6-5	TRBJ1-4	NA	CASKTEQGVSEKLFF	TGTGCCAGCAAAACCGAACAGGGTGTGAGTGAAAAACTGTTTTTT
TRBD1	TRBV20-1	TRBJ2-3	NA	CSASGDRGFAIENTQYF	TGCAGTGCTAGTGGTGACAGGGGTTTTGCCATAGAAAATACGCAGTATTTT
NA	TRBV18	TRBJ1-1	few	CASRVAMNTEAFF	TGTGCCAGCAGGGTAGCCATGAACACTGAAGCTTTCTTT
TRBD2	TRBV6-6	TRBJ2-3	few	CASSSGLAGTDTQYF	TGTGCCAGCAGCTCCGGACTAGCGGGCACAGATACGCAGTATTTT
NA	TRBV11-2	TRBJ1-2	NA	CASSLELSSGYGYTF	TGTGCCAGCAGCTTAGAATTGTCCTCAGGCTATGGCTACACCTTC
NA	TRBV27	TRBJ2-5	NA	CASSLGITPASRETQYF	TGTGCCAGCAGTTTGGGGATAACCCCAGCATCGCGGGAGACCCAGTACTTC
TRBD1	TRBV14	TRBJ2-7	NA	CASSSRQGATREQYF	TGTGCCAGCAGCTCCCGACAGGGGGCGACGCGAGAGCAGTACTTC
TRBD1	TRBV6-1	TRBJ1-1	NA	CASSETTGKVEAFF	TGTGCCAGCAGTGAAACGACAGGGAAGGTTGAAGCTTTCTTT
NA	TRBV6-5	TRBJ1-3	once	CASSKSTGERTIYF	TGTGCCAGCAGCAAATCGACAGGAGAACGCACCATATATTTT
NA	TRBV24-1	TRBJ2-7	NA	CATSDPNSSYEQYF	TGTGCCACCAGTGACCCAAACAGCTCCTACGAGCAGTACTTC
NA	TRBV6-1	TRBJ1-1	NA	CASSDRMNTEAFF	TGTGCCAGCAGTGATCGGATGAACACTGAAGCTTTCTTT
TRBD1	TRBV18	TRBJ2-7	few	CASSPQGASYEQYF	TGTGCCAGCTCACCTCAGGGGGCTTCCTACGAGCAGTACTTC
NA	TRBV5-1	TRBJ1-1	NA	CASSWTELNTEAFF	TGCGCCAGCAGCTGGACAGAATTGAACACTGAAGCTTTCTTT
NA	TRBV4-2	TRBJ2-1	NA	CASSQPQGDNEQFF	TGTGCCAGCAGCCAACCACAAGGGGACAATGAGCAGTTCTTC
TRBD2	TRBV2	TRBJ2-6	NA	CASSGLAGGGANVLTF	TGTGCCAGCAGTGGACTAGCGGGAGGCGGGGCCAACGTCCTGACTTTC
NA	TRBV12-3/TRBV12-4	TRBJ2-5	NA	CASSFNGGETQYF	TGTGCCAGCAGTTTTAATGGGGGGGAGACCCAGTACTTC
NA	TRBV27	TRBJ1-2	NA	CASSLGQSVYGYTF	TGTGCCAGCAGTTTAGGCCAGTCGGTTTATGGCTACACCTTC
NA	TRBV7-9	TRBJ2-1	NA	CASSLRDGSYNEQFF	TGTGCCAGCAGCCTCCGGGACGGCTCCTACAATGAGCAGTTCTTC
NA	TRBV7-2	TRBJ1-5	medium-sized	CASSLEYSNQPQHF	TGTGCCAGCAGCTTAGAATATAGCAATCAGCCCCAGCATTTT